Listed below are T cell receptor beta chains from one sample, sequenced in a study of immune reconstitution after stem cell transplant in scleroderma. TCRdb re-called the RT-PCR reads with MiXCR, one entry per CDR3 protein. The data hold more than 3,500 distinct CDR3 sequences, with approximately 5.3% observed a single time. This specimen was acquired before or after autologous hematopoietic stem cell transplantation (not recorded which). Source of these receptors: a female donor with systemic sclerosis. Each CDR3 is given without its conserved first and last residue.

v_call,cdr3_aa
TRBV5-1,ASMWGRQTNEKLF
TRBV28,ASSFGRNTGELF
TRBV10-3,AISRDRKETQY
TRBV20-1,SAMEAASSYNEQF
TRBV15,ATSRERAVEQETQY
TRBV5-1,ASSNRDRNTEAF
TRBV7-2,ASSPGLAGGPTDTQY
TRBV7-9,ASSPRETDTQY
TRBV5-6,ASSPDQGTEAF
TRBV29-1,SVDRDRYNEQF
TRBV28,ASSFVTAGLYGYT
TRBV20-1,SAPGLAGGPGTQY
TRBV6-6,ASSPPVNEQF
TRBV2,ASSGETQY
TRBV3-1,ASSPDRAEQF
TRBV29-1,SVADRGNEQF
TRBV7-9,ASSFTGLQGYT
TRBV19,ASTNTGPPGGGQPQH
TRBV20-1,SASLGAPSYEQY
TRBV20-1,SASRRTGAETQY
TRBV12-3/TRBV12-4,ASLTRGEETQY
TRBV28,ASSSPYSPSYEQY
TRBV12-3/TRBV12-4,ASSFADNYGYT
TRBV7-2,ASSFRAGRGRSQETQY
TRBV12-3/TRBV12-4,ASTHPEGETQY
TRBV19,ASKSGGAYLGSYT
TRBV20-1,SALGTVNSPLH
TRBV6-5,ASSYSAGQGNQPQH
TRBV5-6,ASSTMTSGISETQY
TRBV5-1,ASNLMGHSNTEAF
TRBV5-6,ASSLGVGGYT
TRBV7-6,ASSLALLAGVNNEQF
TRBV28,ASSFRQSNTEAF
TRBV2,ASSGLAGDEQY
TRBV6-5,ASRDLYGYT
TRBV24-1,ATSDRGHTHNHPQH
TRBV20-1,SATQDERGDNEQF
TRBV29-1,SGGVTGEETQY
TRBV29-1,SVDMAGGGFGYT
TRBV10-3,AISDGQGVENEQY
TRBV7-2,ASSLGVRRQETQY
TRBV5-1,ASRGETNTGELF
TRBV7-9,ASSLWLAGSQETQY
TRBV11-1,ASSFQGQETQY
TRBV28,ASSFAGARNQPQH
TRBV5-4,ASSQERVTEAF
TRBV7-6,ASSSTSGVYNEQF
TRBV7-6,ASSLAGGTSGRWAYEQY
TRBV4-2,ASSQDVGQPQH